Each of the 9 T cell receptor beta chains below was sequenced from the same sample in a study of shared clonotypes between healthy human individuals. Here immunoSEQ multiplex PCR was the method, and the copy in TCRdb shows in-frame clones only, minus some. The sample holds around 1 million clones, 60% to 85% seen once. Sequenced material: memory CD4+ T cells sorted from blood. This sample's subset: CD45RA-negative fraction. The source of these receptors is a man aged 18-30 years in good health.

This clone was detected a few times. The CDR3 protein is CASSGREFSGANVLTF. The CDR3 nucleotides are TGTGCCAGCAGTGGACGAGAGTTCTCTGGGGCCAACGTCCTGACTTTC. The chain carries TRBV28 and TRBJ2-6; D remains ambiguous. The CDR3 contains 16 residues. CDR1 MDHEN and CDR2 SYDVKM come from the germline V gene. The V end lost 5 bases, the J end lost 0 bases, and 11 bases lay between the germline ends. The full variable domain, rest sourced from reference TRBV28 and TRBJ2-6, is DVKVTQSSRYLVKRTGEKVFLECVQDMDHENMFWYRQDPGLGLRLIYFSYDVKMKEKGDIPEGYSVSREKKERFSLILESASTNQTSMYLCASSGREFSGANVLTFGAGSRLTVL.

This sequence joins TRBV15 and TRBJ2-7, with unresolved D. Germline values: CDR1 LNHNV, CDR2 YYDKDF (reference sequence). Between the trimmed V and J ends, which lost 0 bases and 0 bases, there was a span of 12 bases. CDR3 length equals 16 residues. The CDR3 reads CATSRDLTVDSYEQYF. In DNA, the CDR3 is TGTGCCACCAGCAGAGATTTAACAGTGGACTCCTACGAGCAGTACTTC.

This clone was detected only once. The chain combines TRBV27 with TRBJ1-4; no definite D call. The CDR3 sequence is 13 residues long. Trimming cost V 5 bases and J 5 bases, with 9 bases left between them. Germline V lookup: CDR1 MNHEY, CDR2 SMNVEV (reference sequence). CDR3 bases: TGTGCCAGCAGTACTTTATTGAATGAAAAACTGTTTTTT. Its translation: CASSTLLNEKLFF. Supplemented by reference TRBV27 and TRBJ1-4, the full variable domain reads EAQVTQNPRYLITVTGKKLTVTCSQNMNHEYMSWYRQDPGLGLRQIYYSMNVEVTDKGDVPEGYKVSRKEKRNFPLILESPSPNQTSLYFCASSTLLNEKLFFGSGTQLSVL.

The CDR3 loop reads CASSLRGSSYNSPLHF. The CDR3 DNA follows: TGTGCCAGCAGCTTGCGGGGGAGCTCCTATAATTCACCCCTCCACTTT. The chain uses TRBV5-6 and TRBJ1-6; TRBD1 might be the D (5 bases). This CDR3 region has 16 residues. V was trimmed by 1 base and J by 0 bases, leaving 8 bases between them. The germline V gene has CDR1 SGHDT and CDR2 YYEEEE.

Ten or more counts support this clone. The V and J genes are TRBV11-2 and TRBJ1-1; a weak D match, TRBD1 (5 bases). The V gene lost 1 base and the J gene lost 7 bases, with 13 bases spanning the gap. Germline assignment: CDR1 SGHAT and CDR2 FQNNGV. The length of the CDR3 is 14 residues. The CDR3 DNA sequence: TGTGCCAGCAGCTTAGGGGGGTTAAAGGGTGAAGCTTTCTTT. Translated: CASSLGGLKGEAFF.

In regard to this clone: This specimen includes other DNA sequences encoding the same CDR3. Here the CDR3 DNA reads TGCGCCAGCAGCTTGGGACAGGGTAGTATCGGGGAGCTGTTTTTT. Amino acid sequence: CASSLGQGSIGELFF. The chain couples TRBV5-1 to TRBJ2-2; TRBD1 aligns across 7 bases. Unmatched junction bases numbered 6, after V lost 0 bases and J lost 7 bases. CDR3 size: 15 residues. Germline V CDR1 and CDR2: SGHRS, YFSETQ.

The chain has TRBV5-1 and TRBJ1-2; TRBD1 is a possible D gene (6 bases). The germline V gene encodes CDR1 SGHRS and CDR2 YFSETQ. This CDR3 contains 15 residues. V lost 2 bases and J 1 base, leaving 12 bases between the germline ends. This CDR3 is CASSLTGQNNYGYTF. The CDR3, as DNA: TGCGCCAGCAGCTTAACCGGACAGAATAACTATGGCTACACCTTC.

The DNA of the CDR3 is TGTGCCAGCAGTACCGGGACAGGGGGCTGGGAGACCCAGTACTTC. Protein product: CASSTGTGGWETQYF. The chain combines TRBV2 with TRBJ2-5; TRBD1 agrees at 12 bases. V lost 5 bases to trimming and J lost 5 bases; unmatched junction nucleotides: 6. Germline CDR1 is SNHLY and CDR2 is FYNNEI. CDR3 length: 15 residues.

The chain joins TRBV6-6 to TRBJ2-5; 8 bases agree with TRBD1. The trim removed 6 bases at V and 5 bases at J, leaving 8 bases unmatched. Germline V gene sequence: CDR1 MNHNY, CDR2 SVGAGI (reference sequence). The CDR3 is 14 amino acids. CDR3 bases: TGTGCCAGCAGCCGAGACAGGGGCTGGGAGACCCAGTACTTC. Its translation: CASSRDRGWETQYF.